The clone carrying this TCR beta chain was detected only a few times. Its antigen is undetermined. CDR3 length equals 15 residues. Trimming left V 6 bases short and J 4 bases short, with 16 bases between. Germline values: CDR1 MDHEN, CDR2 SYDVKM. The data were taken from a study of cytomegalovirus exposure and HLA in healthy donors. General study points: A later analysis reported that several of the most significant clusters appeared to be linked to common viral pathogens, among them Epstein-Barr virus. Reportedly, diagnosis of cytomegalovirus status by the classifier showed high specificity and sensitivity. A previous analysis found most TCR beta V segments productive roughly 87% or roughly 30% of the time.

60 Vbeta and 13 Jbeta primers were used in PCR. Produced via immunoSEQ multiplex PCR; TCRdb's table is partial and in-frame only. The data show tens of thousands of clones, approximately 83% seen once. What was sequenced was PBMCs. This chain links TRBV28 with TRBJ1-5; the D gene is possibly TRBD1 (6 bases). This TCR was sampled from a man aged 45-65 years in good health and CMV-seronegative. CDR3 sequence: CASRRTDLANQPQHF. The CDR3 region has the DNA TGTGCCAGCAGACGGACAGATTTAGCAAATCAGCCCCAGCATTTT.